The 31 T cell receptor beta chains below come from one sample, sequenced in a study of Ad26.COV2.S vaccination and SARS-CoV-2 variants. TCRdb's copy holds only in-frame clones and misses some; the assay was immunoSEQ multiplex PCR. The sample has approximately 140,000 clones; 80% to 90% are singletons. The source material was peripheral blood, sampled after recovery from COVID-19. The receptors were gathered from a human donor who had recovered from COVID-19.

The chain uses TRBV3-1 (or the pseudogene TRBV3-2) and TRBJ2-5, with 7 bases that match TRBD1. Trimming at V came to 1 base and at J to 3 bases, leaving 2 bases not matched to a gene. Germline V gene sequence: CDR1 LGHDT, CDR2 YNNKEL (reference sequence). The CDR3 has 14 amino acids. CDR3 in amino acids: CASSQVGGEETQYF. CDR3 nucleotide sequence: TGTGCCAGCAGCCAAGTAGGGGGCGAAGAGACCCAGTACTTC.

This sequence joins TRBV3-1 (or the pseudogene TRBV3-2) and TRBJ2-1; no clear D. Germline CDR1 reads LGHDT; CDR2 reads YNNKEL (reference sequence). This CDR3 has 17 amino acids. V shed 1 base and J shed 4 bases, with 17 bases lying between them. CDR3 nucleotides: TGTGCCAGCAGCCAAGGGTTACTGAACCGGGCTTACAATGAGCAGTTCTTC. It yields the protein CASSQGLLNRAYNEQFF.

This chain uses TRBV7-2 with TRBJ1-2, with D possibly matching TRBD1 (6 bases). Trimming stripped 5 bases from V and 8 bases from J, with 18 bases between. Germline CDR1 is SGHTA and CDR2 is FQGNSA. CDR3 length: 14 residues. The CDR3 sequence is CASSRKIQGGGYTF. CDR3 nucleotide sequence: TGTGCCAGCAGCCGGAAAATACAGGGAGGCGGCTACACCTTC.

This sequence joins TRBV2 and TRBJ2-7; D unclear. The CDR3 has 12 residues. V lost 4 bases and J lost 6, with 10 bases in between. The germline V gene encodes CDR1 SNHLY and CDR2 FYNNEI. Here the CDR3 reads CASSGRLSEQYF. For the CDR3, the DNA is TGTGCCAGCAGTGGACGACTGTCCGAGCAGTACTTC.

This clone was seen a single time. The chain recombines TRBV5-4 with TRBJ2-3; TRBD2 agrees at 15 bases. J gave up 5 bases and V 5 bases, and 9 bases lay outside the gene matches. From germline, CDR1 is SGHNT and CDR2 YYREEE (reference sequence). This CDR3 comprises 17 residues. As DNA, the CDR3 is TGTGCCAGCAGACATGGACTAGCGGGGGGGCAAGGAGATACGCAGTATTTT. Translation gives CASRHGLAGGQGDTQYF. The full variable domain, with the rest looked up from reference TRBV5-4 and TRBJ2-3, is ETGVTQSPTHLIKTRGQQVTLRCSSQSGHNTVSWYQQALGQGPQFIFQYYREEENGRGNFPPRFSGLQFPNYSSELNVNALELDDSALYLCASRHGLAGGQGDTQYFGPGTRLTVL.

The V gene is TRBV16, the J gene TRBJ1-1; D uncertain. The CDR3 length is 13 residues. The V end was cut by 4 bases, the J end by 5 bases, with 11 bases between. Germline-derived CDR1 and CDR2 are KGHSY and FQNENV. Here the CDR3 DNA reads TGTGCCAGCAGCCCCGAGAGGGAAACTGAAGCTTTCTTT. Protein: CASSPERETEAFF.

The genes are TRBV28 and TRBJ1-5; the match to TRBD1 covers 7 bases. This CDR3 is 14 amino acids long. Germline V gives CDR1 MDHEN, CDR2 SYDVKM. Trimming removed 6 bases from V and 6 bases from J; junction bases left unmatched: 8. This CDR3 reads CASRIKTGTQPQHF. The CDR3 DNA is TGTGCCAGCAGAATTAAGACAGGGACTCAGCCCCAGCATTTT.

Note on this clone: The junction differs from germline at one of its ends, possibly a read error. The chain joins TRBV7-7 to TRBJ2-1; D gene uncertain. Germline values: CDR1 SSHAT, CDR2 FNYEAQ (reference sequence). The CDR3 is 13 amino acids. CDR3 coding DNA: TGTGCTAGCAGCTTAAACGGTTACAATGAGCAGTTCTTC. Amino acids: CASSLNGYNEQFF. Filled out from reference TRBV7-7 and TRBJ2-1, the complete variable domain reads GAGVSQSPRYKVTKRGQDVTLRCDPISSHATLYWYQQALGQGPEFLTYFNYEAQPDKSGLPSDRFSAERPEGSISTLTIQRTEQRDSAMYRCASSLNGYNEQFFGPGTRLTVL.

This chain joins TRBV24-1 and TRBJ1-2; the D is unclear. The CDR3 spans 12 residues. Between the trimmed V and J ends, which lost 9 bases and 7 bases, there was a span of 14 bases. Germline-derived CDR1 and CDR2 are KGHDR and SFDVKD. CDR3 sequence reads: CATAAPGGGYTF. The CDR3, as DNA: TGTGCCACCGCGGCCCCGGGTGGTGGCTACACCTTC.

The rearrangement uses TRBV28 and TRBJ2-7; 7 nucleotides align to TRBD1. V trimming: 5 bases; J trimming: 7 bases; junction bases outside the gene matches: 8. Germline lookup yields CDR1 MDHEN and CDR2 SYDVKM. The CDR3 extends over 13 amino acids. The chain's CDR3 is CASSTPGQWEQYF. The CDR3 DNA is TGTGCCAGCAGTACTCCGGGACAGTGGGAGCAGTACTTC. The whole variable domain, remainder taken from reference TRBV28 and TRBJ2-7, is DVKVTQSSRYLVKRTGEKVFLECVQDMDHENMFWYRQDPGLGLRLIYFSYDVKMKEKGDIPEGYSVSREKKERFSLILESASTNQTSMYLCASSTPGQWEQYFGPGTRLTVT.

This sequence joins TRBV19 and TRBJ1-5; D call uncertain. V was cut by 3 bases and J by 1 base, with 4 bases left in between. The CDR3 runs 13 residues. Germline assignment: CDR1 LNHDA and CDR2 SQIVND (reference sequence). CDR3 DNA: TGTGCCAGTAGTATGGCCAGCAATCAGCCCCAGCATTTT. Protein product: CASSMASNQPQHF.

In this sample, this clone turned up a few times. V and J are TRBV7-9 and TRBJ1-2; D uncertain. V was cut by 2 bases and J by 6 bases, with 13 bases left in between. Germline CDR1 is SEHNR and CDR2 is FQNEAQ (reference sequence). CDR3 length: 14 residues. The CDR3 DNA follows: TGTGCCAGCAGCTTACGGACCGGATCGGATGGCTACACCTTC. Protein: CASSLRTGSDGYTF.

This chain uses TRBV28 with TRBJ1-1; the match to TRBD1 covers 10 bases. CDR1 is MDHEN, CDR2 SYDVKM, per germline. This CDR3 is 17 amino acids long. The V segment lost 5 bases and the J segment 1 base; nucleotides outside the gene matches: 10. In DNA, the CDR3 is TGTGCCAGCAGTACCCAAGGACAGGGGGATAGGAACACTGAAGCTTTCTTT. Its translation: CASSTQGQGDRNTEAFF. Variable domain in full (rest from reference TRBV28 and TRBJ1-1): DVKVTQSSRYLVKRTGEKVFLECVQDMDHENMFWYRQDPGLGLRLIYFSYDVKMKEKGDIPEGYSVSREKKERFSLILESASTNQTSMYLCASSTQGQGDRNTEAFFGQGTRLTVV.

The rearrangement links TRBV11-3 to TRBJ1-1, with unresolved D. CDR1 and CDR2 from the germline V gene are SGHNT and YENEEA. Trimming cost V 5 bases and J 4 bases, with 14 bases left between them. There are 14 residues in the CDR3. The CDR3 DNA sequence: TGTGCCAGCAGCCCATATCCAGGAAGCACTGAAGCTTTCTTT. Amino acids: CASSPYPGSTEAFF.

The chain links TRBV19 to TRBJ1-1; D remains ambiguous. Germline-derived CDR1 and CDR2 are LNHDA and SQIVND (reference sequence). V shed 1 base and J shed 0 bases, with 9 bases lying between them. CDR3 length equals 15 residues. This chain's CDR3 is CASSIGVGMNTEAFF. The CDR3 bases are TGTGCCAGTAGTATAGGTGTTGGGATGAACACTGAAGCTTTCTTT.

The chain links TRBV5-1 to TRBJ2-3; TRBD1 aligns across 8 bases. V dropped 2 bases and J dropped 5; count of bases not matched to a gene: 7. This CDR3 contains 15 residues. Germline V gives CDR1 SGHRS, CDR2 YFSETQ. The CDR3 DNA reads TGCGCCAGCAGCTTAGGACAGGGAAGTAGAGATACGCAGTATTTT. Its protein product is CASSLGQGSRDTQYF.

This clone has more than one count but fewer than ten. The chain joins TRBV5-4 to TRBJ2-1, with 7 bases fitting TRBD1. CDR3 length: 13 residues. V gave up 4 bases and J gave up 4 bases; unmatched junction bases: 2. CDR1 is SGHNT, CDR2 YYREEE, per germline (reference sequence). CDR3 residues: CASSLDRYNEQFF. The CDR3 DNA sequence: TGTGCCAGCAGCCTGGACAGGTACAATGAGCAGTTCTTC.

This chain uses TRBV25-1 with TRBJ2-1; D not resolved. The CDR3 consists of 13 residues. The germline V gene encodes CDR1 MGHDK and CDR2 SYGVNS. V lost 5 bases, J lost 10 bases, and 15 bases lay in between. The CDR3 reads CASSSKAMSEQFF. The CDR3 DNA reads as TGTGCCAGCAGTAGTAAGGCAATGTCGGAGCAGTTCTTC.

The chain combines TRBV25-1 with TRBJ2-2, with a tentative D call TRBD1 (5 bases). CDR1 and CDR2 from the germline V gene are MGHDK and SYGVNS. The CDR3 loop spans 12 amino acids. The ends were cut back, 7 bases at V and 3 bases at J, with 6 bases in the middle. The CDR3 here is CASNRHTGELFF. The CDR3 bases are TGTGCCAGCAACAGGCACACCGGGGAGCTGTTTTTT.

This clone was counted at least ten times. The chain carries TRBV11-2 and TRBJ1-1; TRBD1 matches 7 bases. In germline, CDR1 is SGHAT, CDR2 FQNNGV. The CDR3 covers 15 residues. Trimming at V came to 5 bases and at J to 1 base, leaving 7 bases not matched to a gene. The CDR3 nucleotides read TGTGCCAGCAGCCTCCGGACAGGTTGGAACACTGAAGCTTTCTTT. This sequence encodes CASSLRTGWNTEAFF. Drawing the rest from reference TRBV11-2 and TRBJ1-1, the complete variable domain is EAGVAQSPRYKIIEKRQSVAFWCNPISGHATLYWYQQILGQGPKLLIQFQNNGVVDDSQLPKDRFSAERLKGVDSTLKIQPAKLEDSAVYLCASSLRTGWNTEAFFGQGTRLTVV.

The rearrangement joins TRBV5-4 to TRBJ2-2, with 7 bases that match TRBD1. From germline, CDR1 is SGHNT and CDR2 YYREEE (reference sequence). V trimming: 4 bases; J trimming: 1 base; junction bases outside the gene matches: 4. The CDR3 totals 15 residues. In DNA form, the CDR3 reads TGTGCCAGCAGCGATGACAGGGAGAACACCGGGGAGCTGTTTTTT. Residues: CASSDDRENTGELFF.

The rearrangement joins TRBV20-1 to TRBJ2-1, with a possible D match to TRBD2 (5 bases). CDR3 size: 11 residues. The germline gives CDR1 DFQATT, CDR2 SNEGSKA (reference sequence). Trimming took 6 bases from V and 12 from J, leaving 15 bases between them. The CDR3 DNA reads as TGCAGTGCCGTTCCGGGGAGCGGGCAGTTCTTC. Protein: CSAVPGSGQFF.

This clone was seen only once. The chain uses TRBV2 and TRBJ2-3; D unresolved. V lost 2 bases and J 0 bases, leaving 6 bases between the germline ends. Germline V CDR1 and CDR2: SNHLY, FYNNEI. There are 14 residues in the CDR3. The CDR3 coding sequence is TGTGCCAGCAGTGAACTGACTAGCACAGATACGCAGTATTTT. Translation gives CASSELTSTDTQYF.

This clone was seen more than once but under ten times. The chain is built from TRBV27 and TRBJ1-5; D gene uncertain. V gave up 5 bases and J gave up 7 bases, with 12 bases separating them. CDR3 length: 13 residues. Germline CDR1 and CDR2: MNHEY and SMNVEV (reference sequence). CDR3 region: CASSLAGNQPQHF. The DNA for the CDR3 is TGTGCCAGCAGTCTAGCCGGAAACCAGCCCCAGCATTTT.

There are a few counts of this clone. This chain uses TRBV18 with TRBJ2-7; a possible D gene is TRBD1 (5 bases). The CDR3 runs 13 residues. The V gene lost 6 bases and the J gene lost 7 bases, with 16 bases spanning the gap. CDR1 is KGHSH and CDR2 is LQKENI in the germline V gene. CDR3: CASSTEQVGEQYF. CDR3 coding DNA: TGTGCCAGCTCCACCGAACAGGTGGGAGAGCAGTACTTC.

The V and J genes are TRBV7-2 and TRBJ1-5; tentative D call: TRBD1 (6 bases). V shed 1 base and J shed 6 bases, with 13 bases lying between them. This CDR3 spans 15 amino acids. Germline V gene lookup returns CDR1 SGHTA and CDR2 FQGNSA. CDR3 DNA sequence: TGTGCCAGCAGCTTAGTGGATCAGGGGAGTCAGCCCCAGCATTTT. As protein: CASSLVDQGSQPQHF.

CDR3 DNA: TGTGCCAGCAGTTTCCCCGGGACAGGTAAATATAGCAATCAGCCCCAGCATTTT. It translates to CASSFPGTGKYSNQPQHF. V gene TRBV27 combines with J gene TRBJ1-5; TRBD1 aligns across 8 bases. The CDR3 length is 18 residues. Trimming cost V 3 bases and J 0 bases; bases outside gene matches: 10. Germline-derived CDR1 and CDR2 are MNHEY and SMNVEV (reference sequence).

This CDR3 reads CASSPEDPLGAQYF. CDR3 bases: TGTGCCAGCAGTCCCGAGGACCCACTGGGGGCCCAGTACTTC. The J gene is TRBJ2-5, the V gene TRBV27; D assignment may be TRBD1 or TRBD2 (5 bases each). The germline V and J ends were trimmed by 5 bases and 9 bases, with 19 bases remaining between them. The CDR3 has 14 amino acids. From germline, CDR1 is MNHEY and CDR2 SMNVEV (reference sequence).

By share of the sample, this clone is medium-sized. The V gene is TRBV5-1, the J gene TRBJ2-2, with D perhaps matching TRBD2 (5 bases). The CDR3 loop spans 12 amino acids. Germline CDR1 reads SGHRS; CDR2 reads YFSETQ. Trimming pared 5 bases from V and 5 bases from J, leaving 7 bases between. CDR3 DNA sequence: TGCGCCAGCAGGAGGGATACCGGGGAGCTGTTTTTT. Translating it yields CASRRDTGELFF.

This clone has just a few counts. The chain uses TRBV6-1 and TRBJ1-5; unclear D gene. The V gene lost 3 bases and the J gene lost 0 bases, with 6 bases spanning the gap. CDR3 length: 14 residues. The V gene's germline CDR1 is MNHNS and CDR2 SASEGT. In DNA, the CDR3 is TGTGCCAGCAGTGAGTTATATAGCAATCAGCCCCAGCATTTT. It is translated as CASSELYSNQPQHF.

V usage is TRBV20-1 and J usage is TRBJ2-3; D not resolved. Germline V lookup: CDR1 DFQATT, CDR2 SNEGSKA (reference sequence). The CDR3 contains 11 residues. V gave up 3 bases and J gave up 1 base, with 2 bases separating them. The CDR3 spells CSASGTDTQYF. The DNA of the CDR3 is TGCAGTGCTAGCGGCACAGATACGCAGTATTTT.